This T cell receptor (beta chain) was retrieved from a study of T-cell memory formation after mild COVID-19. A single record per CDR3 protein comes from TCRdb applying MiXCR to the 5' RACE reads. The repertoire includes some 210,000 distinct CDR3 sequences, around 16% of them detected once, and roughly 2.3% sits in the top ten. The ends were cut back, 5 bases at V and 4 bases at J, with 8 bases in the middle. Germline CDR1 and CDR2: SGHTA and FQGTGA. This CDR3 is 13 amino acids long. This clonotype was counted at least ten times. This chain connects TRBV7-3 to TRBJ2-2; D is ambiguous. The source of this sequence is an adult woman who had mild COVID-19 (a few samples of this study predate the infection). Cell type and time point are not known. The sample comprised PBMCs or a T cell subset sorted from them (not recorded which). CDR3 region: CASSTEITGELFF. CDR3 sequence (DNA): TGTGCCAGCAGCACAGAAATCACCGGGGAGCTGTTTTTT.